One and the same sample provided the 5 T cell receptor beta chains below, sequenced in a study of cytomegalovirus exposure and HLA in healthy donors (dated 2017 in TCRdb). Receptor libraries were prepared by the immunoSEQ multiplex PCR assay. The multiplex PCR relied on a mix of 60 forward primers for TCR Vbeta segments and 13 reverse primers for TCR Jbeta segments. TCRdb took this table from immuneACCESS and kept in-frame rearrangements with V and J called. Such tables lack part of the clones; where checked against another copy, unresolved V genes explain under half of the gap, and the rest is unexplained. This sample is represented by approximately 85,000 clones; less than 65% of them were singletons. The ten largest clonotypes hold around 5.5% of the sample. The specimen was PBMCs. The receptor source for this set is a woman in her twenties or thirties in good health and CMV-seropositive.

The genes are TRBV15 and TRBJ1-1; TRBD1 matches 7 bases. With V trimmed by 0 bases and J by 8 bases, 3 bases remained unmatched. CDR1 LNHNV and CDR2 YYDKDF come from the germline V gene (reference sequence). CDR3 size: 13 residues. CDR3 bases: TGTGCCACCAGCAGAGATCGACAGGGAGAAGCTTTCTTT. This translates into CATSRDRQGEAFF.

This sequence joins TRBV21-1 and TRBJ1-2; TRBD1 is the table's D call and was not checked against the DNA. TRBV21-1 represents a pseudogene. This CDR3 has 16 residues. As DNA, the CDR3 is TGTGCCAGCAGCCCCCGAGTCCAGGGCGGCGTTAATGGCTACACCTTC. Its protein is CASSPRVQGGVNGYTF.

The rearrangement links TRBV9 to TRBJ2-7; TRBD2 is a possible D gene (5 bases). CDR1 SGDLS and CDR2 YYNGEE come from the germline V gene. With 0 bases removed from V and 7 bases from J, the gap between germline ends came to 11 bases. The CDR3 has 13 residues. The CDR3 protein is CASSVDAGMEQYF. CDR3 DNA sequence: TGTGCCAGCAGCGTAGATGCGGGCATGGAGCAGTACTTC.

CDR3 bases: TGTGCCAGCAGTGGTCACGGGGGGACTTGGGAAGCTTTCTTT. Protein: CASSGHGGTWEAFF. V is TRBV28 and J is TRBJ1-1; TRBD1 might be the D (5 bases). The CDR3 runs to 14 residues. Germline loops: CDR1 MDHEN, CDR2 SYDVKM. V lost 5 bases, J lost 8 bases, and 18 bases lay in between.

This clone was counted a few times. The chain is built from TRBV2 and TRBJ1-2; 7 bases line up with TRBD1. The CDR3 runs to 14 residues. J lost 4 bases, V lost 6 bases, and 8 bases had no gene match. CDR1 is SNHLY and CDR2 is FYNNEI in the germline V gene. This CDR3 is CASSRGQLSYGYTF. The CDR3 DNA reads TGTGCCAGCAGCCGGGGACAGCTTTCCTATGGCTACACCTTC.